This T cell receptor beta chain was obtained from a study of siplizumab effects on memory and regulatory T cells. General study findings and limits: Tracing alloreactive clones into unstimulated subsets worked for only a minor fraction of them. Roughly 75-95% of proliferating CD4+ or CD8+ clones defied assignment to a naive or memory phenotype. Naive T cells were seen as more diverse than memory cells and as major alloresponse contributors. Whether proliferating Tregs in siplizumab cultures suppress was not functionally confirmed.

Notes on this clone: Antigen specificity is unknown.

Produced via immunoSEQ multiplex PCR; TCRdb's table is partial and in-frame only. The data hold approximately 120,000 clones, with roughly nine tenths observed a single time. CDR3 length equals 13 residues. CDR1 SNHLY and CDR2 FYNNEI come from the germline V gene. V lost 6 bases to trimming and J lost 7 bases, with 12 bases between them. Sequencing was done on a sample of Tregs sorted from blood. V is TRBV2 and J is TRBJ1-4, with D perhaps matching TRBD1 (6 bases). This sequence originates from a human donor in good health. The CDR3 here is CASSIQGGEKLFF. The CDR3 DNA sequence: TGTGCCAGCAGCATACAGGGAGGTGAAAAACTGTTTTTT.